This TCR beta chain was retrieved from a study of T cell repertoires in cytomegalovirus infection. Study background: An indication of both CMV infection and matching HLA type came from public TCR beta signatures.

Study-level findings and limits: The study found HLA-C-restricted CMV-specific TCR beta clonotypes dominating the ex vivo response.

TCRdb itself ran the reads through MiXCR, one entry per CDR3 protein. The table records 800,000 to 950,000 distinct CDR3 sequences, roughly 33% of them present only once. This clonotype was found a few times. The antigen is not known. Trimming took 5 bases from V and 0 from J; bases not matched to a gene: 4. This CDR3 is 16 amino acids long. Germline V lookup: CDR1 MNHEY, CDR2 SMNVEV (reference sequence). Sample: cultured CD8+ T cells from PBMCs, taken from culture after CMV antigen stimulation. The source is a human donor in good health (CMV status not recorded). Some clones in this sample may be carry-over from other donors' samples. J is TRBJ1-6 and V is TRBV27, with 7 bases aligning to TRBD1. CDR3 nucleotides: TGTGCCAGCAGTCCGACAGGGCACTCCTATAATTCACCCCTCCACTTT. Translated: CASSPTGHSYNSPLHF.